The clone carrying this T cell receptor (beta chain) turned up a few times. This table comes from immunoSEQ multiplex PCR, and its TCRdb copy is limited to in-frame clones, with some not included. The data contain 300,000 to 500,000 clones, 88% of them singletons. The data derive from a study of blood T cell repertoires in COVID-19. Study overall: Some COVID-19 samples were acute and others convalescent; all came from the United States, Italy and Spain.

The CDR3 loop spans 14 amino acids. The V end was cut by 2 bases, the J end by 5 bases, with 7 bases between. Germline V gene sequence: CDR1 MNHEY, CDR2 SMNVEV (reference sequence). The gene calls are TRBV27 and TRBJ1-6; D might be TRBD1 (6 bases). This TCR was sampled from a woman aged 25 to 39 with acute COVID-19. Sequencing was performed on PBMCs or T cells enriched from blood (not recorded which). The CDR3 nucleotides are TGTGCCAGCAGTTTACAGGGGAATAATTCACCCCTCCACTTT. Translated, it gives CASSLQGNNSPLHF.